This T cell receptor (beta chain) was obtained from a study of vaccination effects on CD4 cells after COVID-19. Study-level background: The cohort was immunized with two doses of either the BNT162b2 or mRNA-1273 vaccine. Regarding the study as a whole: The study found marked clonal contraction of infection- and vaccine-induced clones late after vaccination.

The data were produced by immunoSEQ multiplex PCR, yet TCRdb's version contains in-frame clones alone and is incomplete. The repertoire has tens of thousands of clones, 70% to 75% of them found once; the top ten carry approximately 1.7%. In germline, CDR1 is MNHEY, CDR2 SMNVEV (reference sequence). The CDR3 is made up of 14 amino acids. Trimming cost V 8 bases and J 0 bases, with 11 bases left between them. Concerning this clone: Antigen unknown.

Viral peptide pools were used in the ViraFEST assay to expand antigen-specific CD4+ T cells, and sequencing came afterward. Following a roughly 9-day culture, CD4+ T cells were purified. No vaccinee had earlier SARS-CoV-2 infection, and nucleocapsid antibodies were negative. IL-2 at about 10 IU/ml and peptides at about 10 ug/ml were added to cultured PBMC, a few million per well. The origin of this receptor is a human donor who received a COVID-19 vaccine. The sample was CD4+ T cells from PBMCs cultured with HCoV-229E spike peptides, taken before COVID-19 vaccination. J is TRBJ1-5 and V is TRBV27; D call uncertain. The CDR3 loop is CASEERHSNQPQHF. The CDR3 DNA sequence: TGTGCCAGCGAGGAACGTCATAGCAATCAGCCCCAGCATTTT.